Each of the 6 T cell receptor beta chains below was sequenced from the same sample in a study of cytomegalovirus exposure and HLA in healthy donors. The PCR contained 60 Vbeta and 13 Jbeta primers. Libraries were prepared by immunoSEQ multiplex PCR; TCRdb keeps only in-frame clonotypes and omits some of them. The top ten clones hold approximately 6.5% of a sample with some 150,000 clones, under 75% of them seen once. Sequencing input: PBMCs. The receptors originated from a woman aged 60-75 years in good health and CMV-seropositive.

The chain recombines TRBV27 with TRBJ1-1; unclear D gene. The length of the CDR3 is 14 residues. Looked up from germline, CDR1 is MNHEY and CDR2 is SMNVEV (reference sequence). V lost 5 bases, J lost 1 base, and 11 bases lay in between. This CDR3 reads CASSLARGNTEAFF. The CDR3 DNA sequence: TGTGCCAGCAGTCTGGCTCGGGGGAACACTGAAGCTTTCTTT.

The rearrangement joins TRBV18 to TRBJ1-1, with D uncertain. The CDR3 runs to 14 residues. Trimming took off 5 bases at V and 0 bases at J, with 10 bases between the two ends. The germline V gene encodes CDR1 KGHSH and CDR2 LQKENI. The CDR3 region has the DNA TGTGCCAGCTCAGAGAAGAAGATGAACACTGAAGCTTTCTTT. Protein product: CASSEKKMNTEAFF.

This chain joins TRBV6-5 and TRBJ1-2, with 7 bases aligning to TRBD1. The CDR3 sequence is 13 residues long. The V and J ends lost 6 bases and 6 bases, in that order; junction bases with no gene match: 7. Germline V gives CDR1 MNHEY, CDR2 SVGAGI. This chain's CDR3 is CASSLDRVHGYTF. The CDR3 nucleotides are TGTGCCAGCAGCCTAGACAGGGTCCATGGCTACACCTTC.

This clone has just a few counts. This chain connects TRBV2 to TRBJ2-7, with 8 bases matching TRBD2. In germline, CDR1 is SNHLY, CDR2 FYNNEI. After removal of 8 bases from V and 3 bases from J, the junction contained 18 bases not matched to a gene. The CDR3 has 17 amino acids. CDR3 amino acids: CASYVRREVLRHYEQYF. The CDR3, as DNA: TGTGCCAGCTACGTTAGGCGGGAGGTCCTTAGACACTACGAGCAGTACTTC.

This chain joins TRBV5-1 and TRBJ2-3, with 9 bases lining up with TRBD2. The germline CDR1 and CDR2 sequences are SGHRS and YFSETQ. V was clipped by 1 base and J by 4 bases; unmatched bases: 4. The CDR3 is 15 residues long. CDR3 residues: CASSLLAGDADTQYF. The CDR3 DNA sequence: TGCGCCAGCAGCTTGTTAGCGGGAGACGCAGATACGCAGTATTTT.

V is TRBV28 and J is TRBJ2-7, with 11 bases identical to TRBD1. Trimming took 6 bases from V and 1 from J; bases not matched to a gene: 8. There are 16 residues in the CDR3. The V gene's germline CDR1 is MDHEN and CDR2 SYDVKM. The CDR3, as DNA: TGTGCCAGCAGGGAGGCAGGGACAGGGGGGTCCTACGAGCAGTACTTC. Translating gives CASREAGTGGSYEQYF. Drawing the rest from reference TRBV28 and TRBJ2-7, the complete variable domain is DVKVTQSSRYLVKRTGEKVFLECVQDMDHENMFWYRQDPGLGLRLIYFSYDVKMKEKGDIPEGYSVSREKKERFSLILESASTNQTSMYLCASREAGTGGSYEQYFGPGTRLTVT.